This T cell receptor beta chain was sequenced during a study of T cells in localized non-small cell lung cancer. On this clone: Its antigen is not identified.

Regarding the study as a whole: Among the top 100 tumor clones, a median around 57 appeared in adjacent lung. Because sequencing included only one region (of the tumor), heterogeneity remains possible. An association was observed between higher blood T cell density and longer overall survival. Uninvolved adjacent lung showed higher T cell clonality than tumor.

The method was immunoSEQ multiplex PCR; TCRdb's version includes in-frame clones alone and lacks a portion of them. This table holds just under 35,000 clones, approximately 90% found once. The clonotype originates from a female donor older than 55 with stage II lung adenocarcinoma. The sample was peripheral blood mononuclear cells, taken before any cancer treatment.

The CDR3 nucleotides read TGTGCCAGCAGGTTTGGGACAGAGAACACCGGGGAGCTGTTTTTT. This sequence encodes CASRFGTENTGELFF. The chain carries TRBV11-2 and TRBJ2-2, with TRBD1 matching 7 bases. Trimming at V came to 6 bases and at J to 1 base, leaving 5 bases not matched to a gene. Germline V gives CDR1 SGHAT, CDR2 FQNNGV. This CDR3 contains 15 residues.